Presented here are 6 T cell receptor beta chains from one specimen sequenced in a study of cytomegalovirus exposure and HLA in healthy donors. Primers: 60 Vbeta forward and 13 Jbeta reverse. Produced via immunoSEQ multiplex PCR; TCRdb's table is partial and in-frame only. The sample gives about 130,000 clones, over 70% of which show up once; about 3.4% is in the top ten. What was sequenced was PBMCs. These receptor sequences come from a man aged 35 to 55 in good health and CMV-seronegative.

CDR3 nucleotides: TGCAGCGTTGTCCGGGTCACTGAAGCTTTCTTT. Translated, it gives CSVVRVTEAFF. This sequence joins TRBV29-1 and TRBJ1-1; D not certain. This CDR3 is 11 amino acids long. Germline V gives CDR1 SQVTM, CDR2 ANQGSEA. Trimming pared 4 bases from V and 4 bases from J, leaving 7 bases between.

The V and J genes are TRBV6-1 and TRBJ2-1; a possible D gene is TRBD2 (6 bases). CDR1 and CDR2 (germline): MNHNS, SASEGT. This CDR3 spans 14 amino acids. Trimming stripped 2 bases from V and 6 bases from J, with 11 bases between. CDR3 nucleotide sequence: TGTGCCAGCAGTGAAAGGGCCGGGGGCAATGAGCAGTTCTTC. Translating gives CASSERAGGNEQFF.

The V and J genes are TRBV7-2 and TRBJ1-1; 8 nucleotides align to TRBD1. J lost 6 bases, V lost 5 bases, and 8 bases had no gene match. CDR1 is SGHTA and CDR2 is FQGNSA in the germline V gene. This CDR3 contains 14 residues. The CDR3 sequence is CASSPPGTGAEAFF. CDR3 in DNA: TGTGCCAGCAGCCCCCCCGGGACAGGCGCTGAAGCTTTCTTT.

This chain links TRBV19 with TRBJ2-5; a possible D gene is TRBD2 (6 bases). V lost 4 bases, J lost 2 bases, and 11 bases lay in between. The CDR3 runs to 14 residues. CDR1 and CDR2 from the germline V gene are LNHDA and SQIVND (reference sequence). As DNA, the CDR3 is TGTGCCAGTAGTACCCGGGACTTTCAAGAGACCCAGTACTTC. It yields the protein CASSTRDFQETQYF.

V and J are TRBV5-1 and TRBJ2-3, with a tentative D call TRBD1 (5 bases). Germline V CDR1 and CDR2: SGHRS, YFSETQ. The CDR3 sequence is 12 residues long. Trimming shortened V by 4 bases and J by 9 bases, and 12 bases separated the two germline ends. The CDR3 sequence: CASSVIQETQYF. CDR3 DNA sequence: TGCGCCAGCAGCGTCATACAGGAGACGCAGTATTTT. The variable domain in full, completed from reference TRBV5-1 and TRBJ2-3, reads KAGVTQTPRYLIKTRGQQVTLSCSPISGHRSVSWYQQTPGQGLQFLFEYFSETQRNKGNFPGRFSGRQFSNSRSEMNVSTLELGDSALYLCASSVIQETQYFGPGTRLTVL.

The chain combines TRBV11-2 with TRBJ1-1; no reliable D call. There are 15 residues in the CDR3. Germline loops: CDR1 SGHAT, CDR2 FQNNGV. V lost 3 bases and J lost 5, with 16 bases in between. In DNA, the CDR3 is TGTGCCAGCAGCTTCGGCTGGGGAGAACTGACTGAAGCTTTCTTT. Translated, it gives CASSFGWGELTEAFF. Full variable domain (remainder filled in from reference TRBV11-2 and TRBJ1-1): EAGVAQSPRYKIIEKRQSVAFWCNPISGHATLYWYQQILGQGPKLLIQFQNNGVVDDSQLPKDRFSAERLKGVDSTLKIQPAKLEDSAVYLCASSFGWGELTEAFFGQGTRLTVV.